These 15 T cell receptor beta chains share one sample of origin, sequenced in a study of CD8+ T cells in alopecia areata. Extracted from the samples, RNA was reverse transcribed into cDNA to serve as the sequencing template. Here immunoSEQ multiplex PCR was the method, and the copy in TCRdb shows in-frame clones only, minus some. The data contain about 190,000 clones, just under 65% of them singletons. As for treatment: oral pan-JAK inhibitor, 5-10 mg twice daily. Sequences were derived from CD4+ T cells sorted from blood, sampled around week 50, from a patient treated with tofacitinib. The receptors here all came from a human donor with alopecia areata.

The chain combines TRBV6-5 with TRBJ1-1; 8 positions agree with TRBD1. The length of the CDR3 is 14 residues. Germline CDR1 reads MNHEY; CDR2 reads SVGAGI. The trim removed 5 bases at V and 2 bases at J, leaving 4 bases unmatched. The CDR3 nucleotides read TGTGCCAGCAGTCCGGACAGGGCTAACACTGAAGCTTTCTTT. It specifies CASSPDRANTEAFF.

This chain joins TRBV6-5 and TRBJ1-1; D is unclear. In germline, CDR1 is MNHEY, CDR2 SVGAGI. CDR3 length: 13 residues. The V and J ends lost 7 bases and 0 bases respectively, with 9 bases between them. The CDR3 spells CASIGGVNTEAFF. CDR3 nucleotides: TGTGCCAGCATTGGAGGCGTGAACACTGAAGCTTTCTTT.

J is TRBJ1-5 and V is TRBV7-2; D is unclear. There are 15 residues in the CDR3. The V gene lost 2 bases and the J gene lost 2 bases, with 10 bases spanning the gap. From germline, CDR1 is SGHTA and CDR2 FQGNSA. Here the CDR3 reads CASSLTALGNQPQHF. The CDR3 nucleotides read TGTGCCAGCAGCTTAACGGCCCTTGGCAATCAGCCCCAGCATTTT.

In its sample, this clone was seen a few times. The chain carries TRBV29-1 and TRBJ1-1; D not certain. CDR1 SQVTM and CDR2 ANQGSEA come from the germline V gene. The CDR3 runs 10 residues. The V end was cut by 6 bases, the J end by 7 bases, with 9 bases between. This chain's CDR3 is CSVQIVEAFF. The CDR3 nucleotides read TGCAGCGTCCAAATCGTTGAAGCTTTCTTT.

The chain uses TRBV5-6 and TRBJ1-5, with D uncertain. Germline CDR1 SGHDT, CDR2 YYEEEE. The CDR3 loop spans 13 amino acids. Trimming took 3 bases from V and 6 from J, leaving 10 bases between them. This CDR3 is CASSSDRRQPQHF. As DNA, the CDR3 is TGTGCCAGCAGCTCCGACCGGCGTCAGCCCCAGCATTTT. Complete variable domain (other parts from reference TRBV5-6 and TRBJ1-5): DAGVTQSPTHLIKTRGQQVTLRCSPKSGHDTVSWYQQALGQGPQFIFQYYEEEERQRGNFPDRFSGHQFPNYSSELNVNALLLGDSALYLCASSSDRRQPQHFGDGTRLSIL.

The chain has TRBV29-1 and TRBJ1-6; no clear D gene. Trimming stripped 5 bases from V and 7 bases from J, with 12 bases between. The CDR3 spans 13 residues. The germline gives CDR1 SQVTM, CDR2 ANQGSEA. The CDR3: CSVTAGSNSPLHF. Written as DNA, the CDR3 is TGCAGCGTTACGGCAGGTAGCAATTCACCCCTCCACTTT.

The gene calls are TRBV30 and TRBJ1-2; D possibly corresponds to TRBD1 (5 bases). Germline CDR1 and CDR2: GTSNPN and SVGIG (reference sequence). V shed 2 bases and J shed 5 bases, with 21 bases lying between them. The CDR3 runs to 16 residues. Here the CDR3 reads CAWSRFAGGTAYGYTF. In DNA, the CDR3 is TGTGCCTGGAGTCGGTTCGCCGGGGGGACTGCTTATGGCTACACCTTC. Looking up the rest from reference TRBV30 and TRBJ1-2 gives the full variable domain: SQTIHQWPATLVQPVGSPLSLECTVEGTSNPNLYWYRQAAGRGLQLLFYSVGIGQISSEVPQNLSASRPQDRQFILSSKKLLLSDSGFYLCAWSRFAGGTAYGYTFGSGTRLTVV.

The sample holds a few counts of this clone. J is TRBJ2-7 and V is TRBV10-3; D call uncertain. This CDR3 spans 14 amino acids. Germline V gene lookup returns CDR1 ENHRY and CDR2 SYGVKD. The V gene lost 3 bases and the J gene lost 5 bases, with 14 bases spanning the gap. The CDR3, as DNA: TGTGCCATCAGTGAACGTCATCCTGGGGACGAGCAGTACTTC. Protein: CAISERHPGDEQYF.

V usage is TRBV29-1 and J usage is TRBJ2-3, with TRBD2 matching 8 bases. This CDR3 is 16 amino acids long. The V segment lost 7 bases and the J segment 0 bases; nucleotides outside the gene matches: 12. The germline gives CDR1 SQVTM, CDR2 ANQGSEA. This chain's CDR3 is CSATARGGLSTDTQYF. CDR3 sequence (DNA): TGCAGCGCTACGGCCCGGGGGGGGCTTAGCACAGATACGCAGTATTTT.

V is TRBV5-1 and J is TRBJ2-6, with D perhaps matching TRBD2 (6 bases). This CDR3 has 18 residues. V was trimmed by 2 bases and J by 0 bases, leaving 15 bases between them. Germline CDR1 SGHRS, CDR2 YFSETQ. Here the CDR3 reads CASSFTSLARSGANVLTF. For the CDR3, the DNA is TGCGCCAGCAGCTTTACTAGCCTGGCTCGCTCTGGGGCCAACGTCCTGACTTTC.

The CDR3 spells CAWRIRGTSNSPLHF. Written as DNA, the CDR3 is TGTGCCTGGAGGATCCGAGGGACGTCGAATTCACCCCTCCACTTT. The V gene is TRBV30, the J gene TRBJ1-6, with D perhaps TRBD1 (5 bases). CDR1 GTSNPN and CDR2 SVGIG come from the germline V gene (reference sequence). Trimming took 3 bases from V and 7 from J, leaving 16 bases between them. The CDR3 length is 15 residues.

Only a few counts were recorded for this clone. The V gene is TRBV30, the J gene TRBJ2-2, with D maybe TRBD1 (5 bases). V was pared by 3 bases and J by 5 bases, with 16 bases between. Looked up from germline, CDR1 is GTSNPN and CDR2 is SVGIG (reference sequence). The CDR3 is 15 amino acids. The CDR3 spells CAWRRFPRDTGELFF. The CDR3 DNA reads TGTGCCTGGAGGCGATTCCCCAGGGATACCGGGGAGCTGTTTTTT.

The chain carries TRBV2 and TRBJ1-6; the match to TRBD1 covers 9 bases. Germline lookup yields CDR1 SNHLY and CDR2 FYNNEI. Trimming at V came to 7 bases and at J to 5 bases, leaving 6 bases not matched to a gene. This CDR3 has 15 amino acids. CDR3 sequence (DNA): TGTGCCAGCAACCGGGACAGGGAGAATAATTCACCCCTCCACTTT. Residues: CASNRDRENNSPLHF.

This chain uses TRBV4-1 with TRBJ1-2; the D is unclear. The CDR3 spans 15 residues. V was cut by 4 bases and J by 4 bases, with 16 bases left in between. In germline, CDR1 is MGHRA, CDR2 YSYEKL. CDR3 sequence (DNA): TGCGCCAGCAGCCCCCCCGTGTTTCGGGGCTATGGCTACACCTTC. Translating gives CASSPPVFRGYGYTF.

This chain uses TRBV9 with TRBJ2-3; D may be TRBD2 (7 bases). There are 14 residues in the CDR3. V lost 4 bases to trimming and J lost 5 bases, with 14 bases between them. The germline gives CDR1 SGDLS, CDR2 YYNGEE. The CDR3 sequence is CASSSRGAGDTQYF. CDR3 coding DNA: TGTGCCAGCAGCTCCCGGGGGGCGGGAGATACGCAGTATTTT.